This T cell receptor beta chain is drawn from a study of OX40 agonist ivuxolimab in advanced cancers. About the research overall: Each dose-escalation patient presented with hepatocellular carcinoma, melanoma, renal cell or head and neck cancer. A history of anti-PD-1, anti-PD-L1 or anti-CTLA-4 therapy was acceptable, and over 30% had some. Study-level points and caveats: The study found among the lowest clonal expansion in partial responders at 0.1-3.0 mg/kg.

The CDR3 covers 15 residues. V lost 4 bases and J lost 4, with 14 bases in between. Per germline, CDR1 LNHDA and CDR2 SQIVND (reference sequence). On this clone: The antigen is undetermined.

Measured with immunoSEQ multiplex PCR; TCRdb has only the in-frame clones, and not every one. Of around 50,000 clones in the sample, approximately 91% were seen once. The gene calls are TRBV19 and TRBJ2-1; D gene ambiguous. The source material was CD4+ or CD8+ T cells sorted from blood, sampled in a trial of the OX40 agonist ivuxolimab. This TCR was sampled from an adult with an advanced solid tumor such as melanoma, head and neck, liver or kidney cancer. The CDR3 reads CASSKGRQLYNEQFF. CDR3 nucleotide sequence: TGTGCCAGTAGTAAAGGAAGGCAGCTATACAATGAGCAGTTCTTC.